Below, 19 T cell receptor beta chains from the same sample are listed, as sequenced in a study of shared clonotypes between healthy human individuals. Only in-frame clones appear in the TCRdb table, and some are missing; sequencing was by immunoSEQ multiplex PCR. The table has 2 million to 3 million clones, over 85% seen once. Sequenced: naive CD4+ T cells from PBMCs. Subset in this sample: CD45RA+ positively selected. The receptors shown here come from a man aged 18 to 30 in good health. Some clones in this sample may be carry-over from other donors' samples.

The chain employs TRBV15 and TRBJ2-3; no clear D. Trimming took off 1 base at V and 6 bases at J, with 5 bases between the two ends. Germline V CDR1 and CDR2: LNHNV, YYDKDF (reference sequence). The CDR3 length is 12 residues. This chain's CDR3 is CATSRVADTQYF. The CDR3 DNA reads TGTGCCACCAGCAGAGTGGCCGATACGCAGTATTTT.

The chain joins TRBV28 to TRBJ1-2; D unresolved. CDR1 MDHEN and CDR2 SYDVKM come from the germline V gene. With 2 bases removed from V and 2 bases from J, the gap between germline ends came to 12 bases. The CDR3 spans 15 residues. This CDR3 is CASSLKHQVNYGYTF. DNA for the CDR3: TGTGCCAGCAGTTTAAAACATCAGGTGAACTATGGCTACACCTTC.

The chain is built from TRBV5-3 and TRBJ2-3, with 8 bases aligning to TRBD2. TRBV5-3 is an ORF, and what it does is uncertain. CDR3 length: 13 amino acids. The V and J ends lost 1 base and 9 bases, in that order; junction bases with no gene match: 4. CDR3: CARSLPRTSTQYF. CDR3 nucleotide sequence: TGTGCCAGAAGCTTGCCGCGGACTAGCACGCAGTATTTT.

The gene calls are TRBV5-1 and TRBJ2-5; D possibly corresponds to TRBD2 (5 bases). CDR3 length equals 15 residues. Trimming stripped 3 bases from V and 5 bases from J, with 17 bases between. Per germline, CDR1 SGHRS and CDR2 YFSETQ. The CDR3 nucleotides read TGCGCCAGCAGCTGGAGGTCAGTGTGGAGCGAGACCCAGTACTTC. It specifies CASSWRSVWSETQYF.

The chain has TRBV29-1 and TRBJ2-5; the match to TRBD2 covers 8 bases. The CDR3 spans 16 residues. Germline V gene lookup returns CDR1 SQVTM and CDR2 ANQGSEA. V was pared by 3 bases and J by 5 bases, with 14 bases of the junction left unmatched. CDR3 coding DNA: TGCAGCGTTGACGGGAGGGCGGCAGGGAGGGGGGAGACCCAGTACTTC. Protein sequence: CSVDGRAAGRGETQYF.

The chain employs TRBV5-1 and TRBJ1-1; perhaps TRBD1 as D (6 bases). V was clipped by 0 bases and J by 0 bases, with 9 bases between them. Germline V lookup: CDR1 SGHRS, CDR2 YFSETQ. The CDR3 spans 15 residues. CDR3 DNA: TGCGCCAGCAGCTTGGGGGACAACTTGAACACTGAAGCTTTCTTT. Translated: CASSLGDNLNTEAFF.

The rearrangement joins TRBV7-8 to TRBJ2-7, with TRBD2 matching over 11 bases. V trimming: 5 bases; J trimming: 5 bases; junction bases outside the gene matches: 14. CDR3 length: 17 residues. Germline assignment: CDR1 SGHVS and CDR2 FQNEAQ. CDR3 DNA: TGTGCCAGCAGCCGCGGACCCACTAGCGGGAGAACCCACGAGCAGTACTTC. Translation gives CASSRGPTSGRTHEQYF.

The chain uses TRBV27 and TRBJ2-5; D possibly matches TRBD1 or TRBD2 (7 bases each). With 6 bases removed from V and 2 bases from J, the gap between germline ends came to 16 bases. The germline gives CDR1 MNHEY, CDR2 SMNVEV (reference sequence). The CDR3 is 15 amino acids. In DNA form, the CDR3 reads TGTGCCAGCAGCTTACGCAGGGGGGGACAAGAGACCCAGTACTTC. Its protein product is CASSLRRGGQETQYF.

This clone was observed a single time. Written as DNA, the CDR3 is TGTGCCAGCAGGACTCTAGCGGGAGGGCCGGGACGCTCCTACAATGAGCAGTTCTTC. Its protein is CASRTLAGGPGRSYNEQFF. The chain is built from TRBV28 and TRBJ2-1, with TRBD2 matching 12 bases. Looked up from germline, CDR1 is MDHEN and CDR2 is SYDVKM. The CDR3 runs 19 residues. V was clipped by 6 bases and J by 0 bases; unmatched bases: 12.

The J gene is TRBJ2-1, the V gene TRBV29-1; D possibly matches TRBD1 or TRBD2 (5 bases each). V lost 1 base and J lost 6, with 10 bases in between. The CDR3 contains 13 residues. Germline V gives CDR1 SQVTM, CDR2 ANQGSEA. CDR3 DNA sequence: TGCAGCGTTGAAGGGGACGGACTCAATGAGCAGTTCTTC. This encodes CSVEGDGLNEQFF.

V and J are TRBV7-2 and TRBJ2-3, with D perhaps matching TRBD2 (5 bases). The CDR3 has 15 amino acids. V was clipped by 5 bases and J by 0 bases, with 12 bases between them. Per germline, CDR1 SGHTA and CDR2 FQGNSA. The CDR3 here is CASSPSRVSTDTQYF. In DNA, the CDR3 is TGTGCCAGCAGCCCTTCGCGGGTTAGCACAGATACGCAGTATTTT.

V gene TRBV28 combines with J gene TRBJ2-4, with D unresolved. The CDR3 contains 17 residues. V shed 1 base and J shed 1 base, with 14 bases lying between them. Per germline, CDR1 MDHEN and CDR2 SYDVKM. The CDR3 region has the DNA TGTGCCAGCAGTTTATTTGAGATAAAGCGTGCCAAAAACATTCAGTACTTC. As protein: CASSLFEIKRAKNIQYF.

The V and J genes are TRBV7-2 and TRBJ2-7; D perhaps matches TRBD1 (7 bases). V lost 0 bases to trimming and J lost 2 bases, with 11 bases between them. The CDR3 covers 15 residues. Germline V gene sequence: CDR1 SGHTA, CDR2 FQGNSA. The CDR3: CASSLAAGQPYEQYF. Written as DNA, the CDR3 is TGTGCCAGCAGCTTAGCGGCGGGACAGCCCTACGAGCAGTACTTC.

This clone was seen a single time. This chain connects TRBV5-1 to TRBJ1-2, with D unresolved. The V and J ends lost 6 bases and 0 bases respectively, with 12 bases between them. Germline V CDR1 and CDR2: SGHRS, YFSETQ. This CDR3 region has 14 residues. The CDR3 protein is CASTWSVANYGYTF. The CDR3 bases are TGCGCCAGCACCTGGAGCGTAGCTAACTATGGCTACACCTTC.

J is TRBJ1-3 and V is TRBV10-3; D is possibly TRBD1 (6 bases). Germline values: CDR1 ENHRY, CDR2 SYGVKD. This CDR3 is built from 14 residues. Trimming removed 5 bases from V and 1 base from J, with 9 bases in between. CDR3: CAISLTGSGNTIYF. In DNA form, the CDR3 reads TGTGCCATCAGTCTAACAGGGTCTGGAAACACCATATATTTT.

The CDR3: CASSFGDPANYGYTF. CDR3 DNA sequence: TGTGCCAGCAGCTTCGGGGACCCAGCCAACTATGGCTACACCTTC. V usage is TRBV4-2 and J usage is TRBJ1-2; D perhaps matches TRBD1 (5 bases). CDR3 length: 15 residues. CDR1 is LGHNA, CDR2 YNFKEQ, per germline. Trimming removed 5 bases from V and 2 bases from J, with 15 bases in between.

This rearrangement joins TRBV9 to TRBJ2-3, with unresolved D. This CDR3 is 15 amino acids long. Germline values: CDR1 SGDLS, CDR2 YYNGEE. V was pared by 3 bases and J by 3 bases, with 14 bases between. CDR3 sequence reads: CASSEVGHETDTQYF. The CDR3 DNA follows: TGTGCCAGCAGCGAGGTTGGGCACGAAACAGATACGCAGTATTTT.

The V call is TRBV11-2, the J call TRBJ2-1, with TRBD1 identical over 10 bases. V was pared by 1 base and J by 8 bases, with 14 bases of the junction left unmatched. CDR1 and CDR2 from the germline V gene are SGHAT and FQNNGV. This CDR3 comprises 18 residues. In DNA, the CDR3 is TGTGCCAGCAGCTTAGTTGGTATTCGGGGACAGGGGAAACATGAGCAGTTCTTC. It codes for CASSLVGIRGQGKHEQFF.

V is TRBV6-6 and J is TRBJ2-7, with TRBD1 identical over 7 bases. Germline-derived CDR1 and CDR2 are MNHNY and SVGAGI (reference sequence). This CDR3 region has 15 residues. After removal of 4 bases from V and 3 bases from J, the junction contained 9 bases not matched to a gene. In nucleotides, the CDR3 is TGTGCCAGCAGTTGGGGACAGAAGCCTCTCTACGAGCAGTACTTC. Its protein is CASSWGQKPLYEQYF.